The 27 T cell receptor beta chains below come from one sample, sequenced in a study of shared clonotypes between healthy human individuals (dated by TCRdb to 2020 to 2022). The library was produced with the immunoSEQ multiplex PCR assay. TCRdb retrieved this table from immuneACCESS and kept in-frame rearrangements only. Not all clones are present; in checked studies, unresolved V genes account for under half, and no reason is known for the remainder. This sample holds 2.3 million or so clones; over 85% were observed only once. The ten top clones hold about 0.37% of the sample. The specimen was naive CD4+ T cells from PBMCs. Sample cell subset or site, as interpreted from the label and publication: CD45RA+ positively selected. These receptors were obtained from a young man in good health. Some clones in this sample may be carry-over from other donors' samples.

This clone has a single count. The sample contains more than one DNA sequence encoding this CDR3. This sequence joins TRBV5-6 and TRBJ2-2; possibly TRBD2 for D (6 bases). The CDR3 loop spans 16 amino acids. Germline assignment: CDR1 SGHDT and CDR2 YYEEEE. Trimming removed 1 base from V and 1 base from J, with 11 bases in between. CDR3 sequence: CASSLLGLGNTGELFF. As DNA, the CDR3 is TGTGCCAGCAGCTTGTTGGGACTGGGGAACACCGGGGAGCTGTTTTTT.

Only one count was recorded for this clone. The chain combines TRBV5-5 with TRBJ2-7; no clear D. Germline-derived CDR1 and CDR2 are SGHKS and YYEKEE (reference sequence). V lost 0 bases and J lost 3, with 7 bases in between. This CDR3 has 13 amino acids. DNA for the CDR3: TGTGCCAGCAGCTTGGGAACAGACTACGAGCAGTACTTC. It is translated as CASSLGTDYEQYF.

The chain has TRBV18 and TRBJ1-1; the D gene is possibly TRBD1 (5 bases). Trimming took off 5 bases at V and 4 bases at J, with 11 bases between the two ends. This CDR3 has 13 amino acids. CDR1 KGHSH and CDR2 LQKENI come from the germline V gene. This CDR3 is CASSNLQATEAFF. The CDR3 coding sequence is TGTGCCAGCTCAAATCTACAGGCCACTGAAGCTTTCTTT.

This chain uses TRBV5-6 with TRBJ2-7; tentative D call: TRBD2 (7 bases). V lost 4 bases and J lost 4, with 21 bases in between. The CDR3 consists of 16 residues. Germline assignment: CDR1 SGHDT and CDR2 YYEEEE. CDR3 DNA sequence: TGTGCCAGCAGCCCCTCGGTCGGGGGGCGCAGTTACGAGCAGTACTTC. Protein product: CASSPSVGGRSYEQYF.

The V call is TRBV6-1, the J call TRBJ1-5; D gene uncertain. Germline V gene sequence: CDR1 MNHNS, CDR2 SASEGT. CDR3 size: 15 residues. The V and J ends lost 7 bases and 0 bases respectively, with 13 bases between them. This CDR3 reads CASNPRFNSNQPQHF. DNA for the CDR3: TGTGCCAGCAACCCAAGGTTTAATAGCAATCAGCCCCAGCATTTT.

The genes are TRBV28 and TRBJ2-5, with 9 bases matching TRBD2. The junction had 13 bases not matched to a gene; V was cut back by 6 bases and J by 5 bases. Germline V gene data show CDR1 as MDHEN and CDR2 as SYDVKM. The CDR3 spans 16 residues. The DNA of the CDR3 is TGTGCCAGCAGCCGCCGGGTAGCGGGAGTAGGGGAGACCCAGTACTTC. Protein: CASSRRVAGVGETQYF.

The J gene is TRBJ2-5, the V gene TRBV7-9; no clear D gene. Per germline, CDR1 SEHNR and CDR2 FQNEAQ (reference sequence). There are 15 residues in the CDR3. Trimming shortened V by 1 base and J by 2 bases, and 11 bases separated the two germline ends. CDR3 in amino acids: CASSLVGAPQETQYF. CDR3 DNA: TGTGCCAGCAGCTTAGTAGGAGCTCCTCAAGAGACCCAGTACTTC.

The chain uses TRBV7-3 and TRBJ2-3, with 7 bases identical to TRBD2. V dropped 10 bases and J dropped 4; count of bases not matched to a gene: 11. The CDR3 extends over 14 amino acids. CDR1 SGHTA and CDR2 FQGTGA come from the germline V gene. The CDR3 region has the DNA TGTGCCATTTGGGGAGCGGGATTGTCAGATACGCAGTATTTT. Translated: CAIWGAGLSDTQYF.

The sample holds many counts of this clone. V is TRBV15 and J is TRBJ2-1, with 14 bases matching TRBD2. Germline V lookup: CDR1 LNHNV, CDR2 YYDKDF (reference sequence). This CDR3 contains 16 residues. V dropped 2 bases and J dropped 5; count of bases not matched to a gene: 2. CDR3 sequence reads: CATSRRGLAGDNEQFF. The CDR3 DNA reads TGTGCCACCAGCAGACGGGGACTAGCGGGAGACAATGAGCAGTTCTTC.

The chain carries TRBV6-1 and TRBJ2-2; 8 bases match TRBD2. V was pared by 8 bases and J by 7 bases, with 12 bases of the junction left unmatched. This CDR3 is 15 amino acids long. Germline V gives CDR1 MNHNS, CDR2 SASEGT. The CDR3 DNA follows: TGTGCCAGCTCTCGGGCGCGGGAGGTAGGCGGGGAGCTGTTTTTT. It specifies CASSRAREVGGELFF.

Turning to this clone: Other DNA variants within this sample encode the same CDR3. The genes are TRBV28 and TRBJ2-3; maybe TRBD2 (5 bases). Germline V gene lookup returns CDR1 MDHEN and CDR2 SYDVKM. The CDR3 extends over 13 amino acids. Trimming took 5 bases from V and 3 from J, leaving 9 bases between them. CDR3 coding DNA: TGTGCCAGCAGTCCCCCGGGGACAGATACGCAGTATTTT. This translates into CASSPPGTDTQYF.

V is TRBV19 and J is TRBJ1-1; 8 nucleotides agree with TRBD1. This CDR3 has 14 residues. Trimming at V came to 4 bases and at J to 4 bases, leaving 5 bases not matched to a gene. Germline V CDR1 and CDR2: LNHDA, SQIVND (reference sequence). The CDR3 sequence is CASSRDRTGTEAFF. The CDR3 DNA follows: TGTGCCAGTAGTAGGGACAGGACGGGCACTGAAGCTTTCTTT.

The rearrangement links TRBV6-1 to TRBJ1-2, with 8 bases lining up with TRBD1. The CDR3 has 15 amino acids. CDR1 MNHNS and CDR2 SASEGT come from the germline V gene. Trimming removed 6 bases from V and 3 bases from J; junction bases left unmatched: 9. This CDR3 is CASRERWDRYYGYTF. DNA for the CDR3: TGTGCCAGCAGAGAGAGATGGGACAGGTACTATGGCTACACCTTC.

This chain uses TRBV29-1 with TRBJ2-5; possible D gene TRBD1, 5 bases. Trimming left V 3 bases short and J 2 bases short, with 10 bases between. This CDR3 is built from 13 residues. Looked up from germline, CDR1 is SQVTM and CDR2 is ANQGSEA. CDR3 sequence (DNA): TGCAGCGTTGACCCAGACAGTCAAGAGACCCAGTACTTC. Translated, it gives CSVDPDSQETQYF.

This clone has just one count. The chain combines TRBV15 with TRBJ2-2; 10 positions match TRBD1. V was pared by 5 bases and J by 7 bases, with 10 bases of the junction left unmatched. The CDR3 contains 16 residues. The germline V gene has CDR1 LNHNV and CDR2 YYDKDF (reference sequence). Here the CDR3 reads CATSGTGTGDFGELFF. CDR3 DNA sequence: TGTGCCACCAGCGGCACCGGGACAGGGGATTTCGGGGAGCTGTTTTTT.

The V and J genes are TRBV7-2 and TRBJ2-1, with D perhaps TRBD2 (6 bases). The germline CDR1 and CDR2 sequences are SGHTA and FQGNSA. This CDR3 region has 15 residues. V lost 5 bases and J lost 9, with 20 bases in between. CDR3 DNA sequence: TGTGCCAGCAGCCCTCGGGAGCGGAGCAACTTTGAGCAGTTCTTC. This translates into CASSPRERSNFEQFF.

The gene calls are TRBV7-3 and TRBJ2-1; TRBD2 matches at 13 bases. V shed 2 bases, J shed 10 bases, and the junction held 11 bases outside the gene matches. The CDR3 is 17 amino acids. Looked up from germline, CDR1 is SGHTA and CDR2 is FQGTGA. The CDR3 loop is CASSLSPGLAGVKEQFF. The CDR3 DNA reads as TGTGCCAGCAGCTTATCCCCCGGACTAGCGGGAGTCAAGGAGCAGTTCTTC. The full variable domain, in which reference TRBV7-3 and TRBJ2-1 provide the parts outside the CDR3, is GAGVSQTPSNKVTEKGKYVELRCDPISGHTALYWYRQSLGQGPEFLIYFQGTGAADDSGLPNDRFFAVRPEGSVSTLKIQRTERGDSAVYLCASSLSPGLAGVKEQFFGPGTRLTVL.

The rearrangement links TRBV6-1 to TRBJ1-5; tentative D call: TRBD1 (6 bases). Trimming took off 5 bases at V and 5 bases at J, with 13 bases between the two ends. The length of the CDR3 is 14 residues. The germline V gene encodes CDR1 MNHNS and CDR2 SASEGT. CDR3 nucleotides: TGTGCCAGCAGTCGGAAGGGGGGGGATCAGCCCCAGCATTTT. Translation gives CASSRKGGDQPQHF.

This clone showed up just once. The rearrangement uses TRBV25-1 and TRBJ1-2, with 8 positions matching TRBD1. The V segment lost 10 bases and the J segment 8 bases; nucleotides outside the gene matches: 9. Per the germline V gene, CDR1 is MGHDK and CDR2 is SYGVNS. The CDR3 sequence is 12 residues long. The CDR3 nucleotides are TGTGCCATCTACGCCCGGACAGGGGGCTACACCTTC. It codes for CAIYARTGGYTF.

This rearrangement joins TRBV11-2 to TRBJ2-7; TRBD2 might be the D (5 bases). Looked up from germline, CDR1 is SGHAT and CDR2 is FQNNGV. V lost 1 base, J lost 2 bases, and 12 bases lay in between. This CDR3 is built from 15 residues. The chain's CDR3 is CASSLALGGAYEQYF. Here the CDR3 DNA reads TGTGCCAGCAGCTTAGCCCTAGGAGGTGCCTACGAGCAGTACTTC. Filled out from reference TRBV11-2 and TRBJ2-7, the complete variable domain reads EAGVAQSPRYKIIEKRQSVAFWCNPISGHATLYWYQQILGQGPKLLIQFQNNGVVDDSQLPKDRFSAERLKGVDSTLKIQPAKLEDSAVYLCASSLALGGAYEQYFGPGTRLTVT.

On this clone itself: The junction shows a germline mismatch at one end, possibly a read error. CDR3: CASSLLRQGGDF. DNA for the CDR3: TGTGCCAGCAGTTTACTCCGACAGGGGGGGGACTTC. The chain joins TRBV28 to TRBJ2-7; 9 bases align to TRBD1. CDR1 and CDR2 from the germline V gene are MDHEN and SYDVKM. This CDR3 comprises 12 residues.

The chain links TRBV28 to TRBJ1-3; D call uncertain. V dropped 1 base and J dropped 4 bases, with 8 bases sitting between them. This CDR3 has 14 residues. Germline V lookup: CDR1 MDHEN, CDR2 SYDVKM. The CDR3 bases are TGTGCCAGCAGTTTATCCCACCTGGGAAACACCATATATTTT. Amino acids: CASSLSHLGNTIYF.

The CDR3 region has the DNA TGTGCCAGCAGTGACCGGACAGTTTTCACCGGGGAGCTGTTTTTT. It encodes CASSDRTVFTGELFF. This rearrangement joins TRBV25-1 to TRBJ2-2, with D tentatively TRBD1 (6 bases). V was cut by 3 bases and J by 4 bases, with 12 bases left in between. Germline CDR1 MGHDK, CDR2 SYGVNS. This CDR3 is built from 15 residues.

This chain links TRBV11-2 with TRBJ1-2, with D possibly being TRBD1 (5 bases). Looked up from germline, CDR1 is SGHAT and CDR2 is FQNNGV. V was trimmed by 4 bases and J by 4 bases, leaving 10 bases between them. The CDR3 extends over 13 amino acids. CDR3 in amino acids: CASSSEGVYGYTF. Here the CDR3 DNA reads TGTGCCAGCAGCTCCGAAGGGGTCTATGGCTACACCTTC.

The CDR3 coding sequence is TGTGCCAGCAGCTCCCGGACTAGCGGGAGTTGGGAGCAGTTCTTC. The encoded protein is CASSSRTSGSWEQFF. The V and J genes are TRBV5-4 and TRBJ2-1, with 13 bases that match TRBD2. V lost 3 bases to trimming and J lost 10 bases; unmatched junction nucleotides: 7. This CDR3 region has 15 residues. Looked up from germline, CDR1 is SGHNT and CDR2 is YYREEE (reference sequence). Looking up the rest from reference TRBV5-4 and TRBJ2-1 gives the full variable domain: ETGVTQSPTHLIKTRGQQVTLRCSSQSGHNTVSWYQQALGQGPQFIFQYYREEENGRGNFPPRFSGLQFPNYSSELNVNALELDDSALYLCASSSRTSGSWEQFFGPGTRLTVL.

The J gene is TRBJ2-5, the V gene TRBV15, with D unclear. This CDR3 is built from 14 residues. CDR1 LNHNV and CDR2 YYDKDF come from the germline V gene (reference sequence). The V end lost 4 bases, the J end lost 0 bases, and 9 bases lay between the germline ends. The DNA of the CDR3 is TGTGCCACCAGCAATCAGAATAACCAAGAGACCCAGTACTTC. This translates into CATSNQNNQETQYF.

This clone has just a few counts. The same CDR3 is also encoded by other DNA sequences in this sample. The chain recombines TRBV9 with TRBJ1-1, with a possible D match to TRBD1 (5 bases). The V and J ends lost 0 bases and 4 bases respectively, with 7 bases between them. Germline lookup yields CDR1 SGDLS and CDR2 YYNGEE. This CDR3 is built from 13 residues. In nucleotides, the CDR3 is TGTGCCAGCAGCGTAGACCAGGGCACTGAAGCTTTCTTT. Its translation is CASSVDQGTEAFF.